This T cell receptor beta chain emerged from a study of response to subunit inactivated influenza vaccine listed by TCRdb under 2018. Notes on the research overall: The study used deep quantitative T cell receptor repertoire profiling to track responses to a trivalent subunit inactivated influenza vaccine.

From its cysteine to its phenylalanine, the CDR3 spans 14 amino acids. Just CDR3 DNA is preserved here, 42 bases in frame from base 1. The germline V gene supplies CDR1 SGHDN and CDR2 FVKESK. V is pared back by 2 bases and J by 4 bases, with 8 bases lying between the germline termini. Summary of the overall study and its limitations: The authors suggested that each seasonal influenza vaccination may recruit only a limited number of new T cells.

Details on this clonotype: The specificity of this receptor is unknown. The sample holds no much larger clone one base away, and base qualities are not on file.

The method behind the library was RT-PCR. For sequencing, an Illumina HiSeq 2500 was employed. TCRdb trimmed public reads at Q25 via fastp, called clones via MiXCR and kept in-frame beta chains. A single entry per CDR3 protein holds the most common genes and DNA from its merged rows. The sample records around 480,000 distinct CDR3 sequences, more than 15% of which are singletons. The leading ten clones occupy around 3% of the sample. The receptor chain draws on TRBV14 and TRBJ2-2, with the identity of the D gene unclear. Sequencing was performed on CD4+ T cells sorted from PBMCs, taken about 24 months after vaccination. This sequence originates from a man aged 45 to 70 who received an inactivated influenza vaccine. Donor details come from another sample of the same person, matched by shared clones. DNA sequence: TGTGCCAGCAGCCAAATGGGCCGCACCGGGGAGCTGTTTTTT. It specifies CASSQMGRTGELFF. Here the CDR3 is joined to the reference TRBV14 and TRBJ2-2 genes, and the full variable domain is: EAGVTQFPSHSVIEKGQTVTLRCDPISGHDNLYWYRRVMGKEIKFLLHFVKESKQDESGMPNNRFLAERTGGTYSTLKVQPAELEDSGVYFCASSQMGRTGELFFGEGSRLTVL.